The sequence of this TCR beta chain was determined in a study of cytomegalovirus exposure and HLA in healthy donors. Study information: An analysis done earlier identified 95 million to 140 million unique TCR beta sequences from approximately 170 million T cells.

Primers included in the PCR were 60 Vbeta and 13 Jbeta primers. TCRdb's copy holds only in-frame clones and misses some; the assay was immunoSEQ multiplex PCR. The table has some 100,000 clones, around 70% seen once; the top ten hold 4.5% to 5.5%. Study-level points and caveats: Some TCR beta chains (roughly 160 of them) were listed as cytomegalovirus-associated. In an earlier analysis, most TCR beta V segments were productive about 87% or about 30% of the time.

As regards this clone: Its cognate antigen is unknown.

It was healthy bone marrow donors who served as donors. The TCR originated in a woman in her 70s in good health and CMV-seropositive. Sequencing was performed on PBMCs.

The CDR3 sequence: CASSRGGGAYNEQFF. In DNA form, the CDR3 reads TGTGCCAGCTCCCGTGGGGGGGGCGCCTACAATGAGCAGTTCTTC. The rearrangement links TRBV6-5 to TRBJ2-1, with TRBD2 as a possible D gene (7 bases). The CDR3 sequence is 15 residues long. Trimming removed 8 bases from V and 2 bases from J, with 16 bases in between. Germline loops: CDR1 MNHEY, CDR2 SVGAGI.